This entry lists 32 T cell receptor beta chains sequenced from one sample in a study of CD8+ T cells in alopecia areata. cDNA prepared by RNA extraction and subsequent reverse transcription served as the template for sequencing. The method was immunoSEQ multiplex PCR; TCRdb's version includes in-frame clones alone and lacks a portion of them. The sample lists hundreds of thousands of clones; roughly two thirds were seen once. Sequencing used CD4+ T cells sorted from blood, obtained at week 0. The receptors derive from a human donor with alopecia areata.

V and J are TRBV5-1 and TRBJ2-5; no reliable D call. Trimming removed 1 base from V and 0 bases from J, with 1 base in between. This CDR3 is 12 amino acids long. Germline V gene data show CDR1 as SGHRS and CDR2 as YFSETQ. CDR3 protein: CASSLYQETQYF. For the CDR3, the DNA is TGCGCCAGCAGCTTGTACCAAGAGACCCAGTACTTC.

This sequence joins TRBV29-1 and TRBJ2-1; 7 nucleotides align to TRBD1. The V gene's germline CDR1 is SQVTM and CDR2 ANQGSEA. V was pared by 6 bases and J by 6 bases, with 5 bases of the junction left unmatched. CDR3 length: 12 residues. CDR3 nucleotides: TGCAGCGTGAGGGGACAGCCCAATGAGCAGTTCTTC. Amino acids: CSVRGQPNEQFF.

The DNA for the CDR3 is TGTGCCTGGAGTGTACAGCGCGGAAACACCATATATTTT. As protein: CAWSVQRGNTIYF. V usage is TRBV30 and J usage is TRBJ1-3; D unresolved. The CDR3 extends over 13 amino acids. V shed 0 bases and J shed 4 bases, with 7 bases lying between them. Germline lookup yields CDR1 GTSNPN and CDR2 SVGIG (reference sequence).

The rearrangement links TRBV9 to TRBJ1-4; unclear D gene. Looked up from germline, CDR1 is SGDLS and CDR2 is YYNGEE. CDR3 length equals 16 residues. The V end lost 0 bases, the J end lost 2 bases, and 11 bases lay between the germline ends. In nucleotides, the CDR3 is TGTGCCAGCAGCGTAGCCCCACAAGTTACTAATGAAAAACTGTTTTTT. It is translated as CASSVAPQVTNEKLFF.

The chain uses TRBV7-3 and TRBJ2-3, with 7 bases lining up with TRBD2. Germline lookup yields CDR1 SGHTA and CDR2 FQGTGA. The ends lost 5 bases at V and 1 base at J; junction bases unmatched: 6. The CDR3 covers 15 residues. The CDR3 reads CASSASGDGTDTQYF. In DNA form, the CDR3 reads TGTGCCAGCAGCGCCAGCGGGGATGGCACAGATACGCAGTATTTT.

V gene TRBV2 combines with J gene TRBJ2-3; D not certain. CDR3 length equals 14 residues. The ends were cut back, 7 bases at V and 0 bases at J, with 11 bases in the middle. Per the germline V gene, CDR1 is SNHLY and CDR2 is FYNNEI. The DNA of the CDR3 is TGTGCCAGCAAATGGGCCCTTAGCACAGATACGCAGTATTTT. The encoded protein is CASKWALSTDTQYF.

The chain links TRBV9 to TRBJ1-5; perhaps TRBD1 as D (5 bases). V was shortened by 1 base and J by 5 bases, with 7 bases between the two germline ends. The germline CDR1 and CDR2 sequences are SGDLS and YYNGEE. CDR3 length: 13 amino acids. This CDR3 is CASSVTGHQPQHF. The CDR3 coding sequence is TGTGCCAGCAGCGTAACAGGACATCAGCCCCAGCATTTT.

V usage is TRBV4-1 and J usage is TRBJ1-2; 11 bases are shared with TRBD1. Germline CDR1 reads MGHRA; CDR2 reads YSYEKL. V dropped 1 base and J dropped 7; count of bases not matched to a gene: 17. The CDR3 has 19 amino acids. CDR3 coding DNA: TGCGCCAGCAGCCAAGTGGTGATCGAGTGGACAGGGGGCTTTGCTGGCTACACCTTC. It codes for CASSQVVIEWTGGFAGYTF.

The chain links TRBV27 to TRBJ2-5, with D unclear. CDR3 length equals 15 residues. Deletions cut 3 bases from V and 0 bases from J, with 11 bases between. Germline CDR1 is MNHEY and CDR2 is SMNVEV (reference sequence). CDR3: CASSFGLLYQETQYF. The CDR3 nucleotides are TGTGCCAGCAGTTTTGGGCTCCTGTACCAAGAGACCCAGTACTTC.

V gene TRBV4-3 combines with J gene TRBJ2-1; D uncertain. The germline CDR1 and CDR2 sequences are LGHNA and YSLEER. Trimming cost V 0 bases and J 0 bases, with 9 bases left between them. CDR3 length: 16 amino acids. For the CDR3, the DNA is TGCGCCAGCAGCCAAGATCTCGGCAGCTCCTACAATGAGCAGTTCTTC. Its protein product is CASSQDLGSSYNEQFF.

The chain combines TRBV14 with TRBJ2-4, with 8 bases matching TRBD2. J was trimmed by 3 bases and V by 4 bases; bases with no gene match: 2. The CDR3 has 14 residues. CDR1 and CDR2 from the germline V gene are SGHDN and FVKESK. CDR3 protein: CASSPGGVKNIQYF. The CDR3 region has the DNA TGTGCCAGCAGCCCCGGGGGGGTCAAAAACATTCAGTACTTC. Looking up the rest from reference TRBV14 and TRBJ2-4 gives the full variable domain: EAGVTQFPSHSVIEKGQTVTLRCDPISGHDNLYWYRRVMGKEIKFLLHFVKESKQDESGMPNNRFLAERTGGTYSTLKVQPAELEDSGVYFCASSPGGVKNIQYFGAGTRLSVL.

The rearrangement links TRBV7-9 to TRBJ2-3; 7 nucleotides agree with TRBD2. CDR3 length: 14 amino acids. V was pared by 5 bases and J by 2 bases, with 4 bases of the junction left unmatched. CDR1 is SEHNR, CDR2 FQNEAQ, per germline (reference sequence). CDR3 in amino acids: CASSLGLHTDTQYF. The DNA of the CDR3 is TGTGCCAGCAGCCTGGGACTACACACAGATACGCAGTATTTT.

This chain links TRBV7-9 with TRBJ2-7; D uncertain. Trimming removed 1 base from V and 2 bases from J, with 3 bases in between. Germline V gene data show CDR1 as SEHNR and CDR2 as FQNEAQ (reference sequence). This CDR3 contains 12 residues. CDR3: CASSLGTYEQYF. CDR3 coding DNA: TGTGCCAGCAGCTTAGGGACCTACGAGCAGTACTTC.

The chain recombines TRBV7-8 with TRBJ2-7, with TRBD2 as a possible D gene (6 bases). The CDR3 spans 13 residues. CDR1 and CDR2 (germline): SGHVS, FQNEAQ. V lost 5 bases and J 3 bases, leaving 11 bases between the germline ends. CDR3 protein: CASSAGSFYEQYF. In DNA, the CDR3 is TGTGCCAGCAGCGCGGGATCATTCTACGAGCAGTACTTC.

This clone was seen only a few times. This chain connects TRBV30 to TRBJ2-7, with a possible D match to TRBD1 (6 bases). The CDR3 runs 13 residues. Trimming removed 5 bases at V and 7 bases at J, with 18 bases between. Germline V gene lookup returns CDR1 GTSNPN and CDR2 SVGIG (reference sequence). CDR3 region: CAWGRQVMMEQYF. In DNA form, the CDR3 reads TGTGCCTGGGGCCGACAGGTAATGATGGAGCAGTACTTC.

The chain combines TRBV4-1 with TRBJ2-7; TRBD2 is a possible D gene (5 bases). Looked up from germline, CDR1 is MGHRA and CDR2 is YSYEKL. This CDR3 is built from 14 residues. V lost 5 bases and J lost 4, with 15 bases in between. Here the CDR3 DNA reads TGCGCCAGCAGCAAGGCGGGTGAGACGTACGAGCAGTACTTC. Residues: CASSKAGETYEQYF.

The V and J genes are TRBV29-1 and TRBJ2-5; D is perhaps TRBD1 (6 bases). The germline V gene has CDR1 SQVTM and CDR2 ANQGSEA. Trimming took off 6 bases at V and 5 bases at J, with 13 bases between the two ends. This CDR3 is built from 12 residues. CDR3 region: CSVQDRRETQYF. The CDR3 coding sequence is TGCAGCGTGCAAGACAGGCGGGAGACCCAGTACTTC.

V gene TRBV29-1 combines with J gene TRBJ1-1, with D possibly being TRBD1 (5 bases). V lost 6 bases and J 10 bases, leaving 21 bases between the germline ends. Per germline, CDR1 SQVTM and CDR2 ANQGSEA. The CDR3 runs 13 residues. DNA of the CDR3: TGCAGCGTCGAGGGGCAAGGCGGGTCAGGAGCTTTCTTT. This encodes CSVEGQGGSGAFF. Together with reference TRBV29-1 and TRBJ1-1, the CDR3 gives the full variable domain: SAVISQKPSRDICQRGTSLTIQCQVDSQVTMMFWYRQQPGQSLTLIATANQGSEATYESGFVIDKFPISRPNLTFSTLTVSNMSPEDSSIYLCSVEGQGGSGAFFGQGTRLTVV.

The chain links TRBV29-1 to TRBJ2-5, with no clear D. The CDR3 covers 14 residues. Trimming removed 4 bases from V and 1 base from J, with 13 bases in between. The germline V gene encodes CDR1 SQVTM and CDR2 ANQGSEA. The CDR3 is CSVAGVMVQETQYF. In nucleotides, the CDR3 is TGCAGCGTTGCCGGAGTGATGGTCCAAGAGACCCAGTACTTC.

The V call is TRBV5-6, the J call TRBJ1-2; D unresolved. Trimming took off 8 bases at V and 5 bases at J, with 13 bases between the two ends. From germline, CDR1 is SGHDT and CDR2 YYEEEE. The CDR3 is made up of 12 amino acids. CDR3 in amino acids: CASSSESYGYTF. CDR3 in DNA: TGTGCCAGTTCCTCGGAGTCGTATGGCTACACCTTC.

V and J are TRBV5-1 and TRBJ2-7; D is unclear. This CDR3 spans 14 amino acids. V gave up 0 bases and J gave up 4 bases, with 11 bases separating them. Germline V lookup: CDR1 SGHRS, CDR2 YFSETQ. CDR3: CASSLETDLYEQYF. The DNA of the CDR3 is TGCGCCAGCAGCTTGGAAACAGACTTGTACGAGCAGTACTTC.

This clone was observed a few times. The V call is TRBV2, the J call TRBJ1-2; 7 nucleotides line up with TRBD1. CDR3 length: 12 residues. The V gene's germline CDR1 is SNHLY and CDR2 FYNNEI. The V segment lost 5 bases and the J segment 8 bases; nucleotides outside the gene matches: 5. As DNA, the CDR3 is TGTGCCAGCAGTCAGTCGGGACAGGGCTACACCTTC. Translating gives CASSQSGQGYTF. Combining the CDR3 with reference TRBV2 and TRBJ1-2 gives the whole variable domain EPEVTQTPSHQVTQMGQEVILRCVPISNHLYFYWYRQILGQKVEFLVSFYNNEISEKSEIFDDQFSVERPDGSNFTLKIRSTKLEDSAMYFCASSQSGQGYTFGSGTRLTVV.

This clone was detected a few times. The V gene is TRBV29-1, the J gene TRBJ2-2; the D is unclear. V was shortened by 4 bases and J by 2 bases, with 8 bases between the two germline ends. CDR3 length equals 13 residues. Per germline, CDR1 SQVTM and CDR2 ANQGSEA. CDR3 sequence reads: CSVAQTNTGELFF. The DNA for the CDR3 is TGCAGCGTTGCCCAGACCAACACCGGGGAGCTGTTTTTT.

The gene calls are TRBV30 and TRBJ1-1, with D maybe TRBD1 (6 bases). V was trimmed by 2 bases and J by 1 base, leaving 14 bases between them. From germline, CDR1 is GTSNPN and CDR2 SVGIG (reference sequence). CDR3 length: 15 amino acids. The CDR3 reads CAWSPRGRTNTEAFF. The CDR3 DNA reads as TGTGCCTGGAGTCCCAGGGGACGGACGAACACTGAAGCTTTCTTT.

This rearrangement joins TRBV15 to TRBJ1-6, with no clear D. The V end was cut by 0 bases, the J end by 17 bases, with 14 bases between. The germline V gene encodes CDR1 LNHNV and CDR2 YYDKDF (reference sequence). The CDR3 contains 13 residues. The CDR3 spells CATSRDTQAVIHF. CDR3 nucleotide sequence: TGTGCCACCAGCAGAGATACCCAGGCCGTAATCCACTTT.

This chain links TRBV1 with TRBJ2-3; the table names TRBD2, a call not compared with the DNA. TRBV1 is a listed pseudogene. The CDR3 spans 14 residues. CDR3 in amino acids: CTSSPTSGGATQYF. CDR3 in DNA: TGCACCAGCAGCCCCACTAGCGGGGGGGCTACGCAGTATTTT.

The chain links TRBV7-3 to TRBJ2-6; no firm D call. Germline values: CDR1 SGHTA, CDR2 FQGTGA. V lost 1 base to trimming and J lost 4 bases, with 8 bases between them. The CDR3 spans 15 residues. DNA for the CDR3: TGTGCCAGCAGCTTAATGGGGTTAGGGGCCAACGTCCTGACTTTC. Protein product: CASSLMGLGANVLTF. The whole variable domain, filled in from reference TRBV7-3 and TRBJ2-6, reads GAGVSQTPSNKVTEKGKYVELRCDPISGHTALYWYRQSLGQGPEFLIYFQGTGAADDSGLPNDRFFAVRPEGSVSTLKIQRTERGDSAVYLCASSLMGLGANVLTFGAGSRLTVL.

The chain joins TRBV19 to TRBJ2-5; 7 nucleotides line up with TRBD1. The CDR3 has 14 residues. J gave up 6 bases and V 3 bases, and 7 bases lay outside the gene matches. Germline CDR1 is LNHDA and CDR2 is SQIVND (reference sequence). The CDR3 DNA is TGTGCCAGTAGTATCGACAGGGCTGTTCAGACCCAGTACTTC. Translation gives CASSIDRAVQTQYF.

The chain joins TRBV18 to TRBJ1-4; no clear D gene. The germline V and J ends were trimmed by 6 bases and 3 bases, with 11 bases remaining between them. The germline V gene has CDR1 KGHSH and CDR2 LQKENI. The CDR3 spans 14 residues. The CDR3 bases are TGTGCCAGCTCCCGGGAATGGTCTAATGAAAAACTGTTTTTT. Translated: CASSREWSNEKLFF.

This CDR3 reads CAWSQPDRQETQYF. CDR3 sequence (DNA): TGTGCCTGGAGTCAACCCGACAGGCAAGAGACCCAGTACTTC. This chain links TRBV30 with TRBJ2-5, with D perhaps TRBD1 (6 bases). The CDR3 runs 14 residues. The ends were cut back, 2 bases at V and 2 bases at J, with 12 bases in the middle. The germline gives CDR1 GTSNPN, CDR2 SVGIG (reference sequence).

This clone was found many times. This sample includes further DNA sequences coding for the same CDR3. The CDR3 reads CASSVRDRAYEQYF. CDR3 nucleotides: TGTGCCAGCAGCGTGCGGGACAGGGCCTACGAGCAGTACTTC. The chain couples TRBV7-2 to TRBJ2-7; 9 bases fit TRBD1. The junction had 4 bases not matched to a gene; V was cut back by 5 bases and J by 2 bases. Per germline, CDR1 SGHTA and CDR2 FQGNSA. This CDR3 spans 14 amino acids.

This clone showed up just a few times. The chain carries TRBV27 and TRBJ2-7; no reliable D call. Germline V CDR1 and CDR2: MNHEY, SMNVEV (reference sequence). The CDR3 sequence is 13 residues long. V was shortened by 6 bases and J by 1 base, with 10 bases between the two germline ends. CDR3: CASSFRDSYEQYF. The DNA of the CDR3 is TGTGCCAGCAGCTTCAGAGATTCCTACGAGCAGTACTTC.